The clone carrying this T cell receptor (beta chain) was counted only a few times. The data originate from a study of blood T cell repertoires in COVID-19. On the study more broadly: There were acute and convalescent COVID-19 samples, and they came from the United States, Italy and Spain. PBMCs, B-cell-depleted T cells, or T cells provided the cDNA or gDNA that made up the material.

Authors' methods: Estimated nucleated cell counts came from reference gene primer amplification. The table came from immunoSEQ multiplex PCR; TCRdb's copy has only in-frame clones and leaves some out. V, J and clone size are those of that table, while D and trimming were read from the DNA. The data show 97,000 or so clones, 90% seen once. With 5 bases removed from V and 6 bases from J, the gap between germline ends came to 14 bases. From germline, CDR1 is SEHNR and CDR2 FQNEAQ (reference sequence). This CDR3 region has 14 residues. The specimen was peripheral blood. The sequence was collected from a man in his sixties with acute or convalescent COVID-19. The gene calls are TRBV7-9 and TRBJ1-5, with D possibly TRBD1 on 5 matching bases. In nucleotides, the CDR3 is TGTGCCAGCAGCCGGGACTTCTCGGCTCAGCCCCAGCATTTT. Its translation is CASSRDFSAQPQHF.